The 15 T cell receptor beta chains below come from one sample, sequenced in a study of T and B cells in COVID-19 patients. Each TRB amplification used roughly 240-550 ng of genomic DNA from blood. BIOMED2 TRB-A/B primer pools were used in multiplex TRB PCR. TCRdb reprocessed the multiplex PCR reads with MiXCR, giving one entry per CDR3 protein. The data hold tens of thousands of distinct CDR3 sequences, with about 31% observed a single time. Sequences were obtained from blood. Source of these receptors: a human donor who had recovered from COVID-19.

The rearrangement uses TRBV12-3 or TRBV12-4 and TRBJ2-1; 8 nucleotides align to TRBD1. The closer fit of TRBJ2-7 to the DNA end suggests the J call may be wrong. The CDR3 loop spans 15 amino acids. CDR3 nucleotide sequence: TGTGCCAGCAGTGCAGGGGGCGCCGAGACCTACGAGCAGTACTTC. Its translation is CASSAGGAETYEQYF.

Many counts were recorded for this clonotype. CDR3 in amino acids: CASSIGTGRSYEQYF. As DNA, the CDR3 is TGTGCCAGCAGCATTGGGACAGGCAGATCCTACGAGCAGTACTTC. V is TRBV5-5 and J is TRBJ2-7, with 8 bases lining up with TRBD1. CDR1 is SGHKS, CDR2 YYEKEE, per germline (reference sequence). This CDR3 is built from 15 residues. With V trimmed by 4 bases and J by 1 base, 7 bases remained unmatched.

The rearrangement joins TRBV6-1 to TRBJ1-1; no clear D. V was pared by 11 bases and J by 0 bases, with 19 bases between. The CDR3 spans 15 residues. CDR1 MNHNS and CDR2 SASEGT come from the germline V gene. The CDR3 DNA is TGTGCCGCGCCTTCGTGGGAAGGACTGAACACTGAAGCTTTCTTT. It yields the protein CAAPSWEGLNTEAFF.

Only a few counts were recorded for this clonotype. Written as DNA, the CDR3 is TGTGCCAGCACCGCGGGGGGGGTCTACAATGAGCAGTTCTTC. Amino acid sequence: CASTAGGVYNEQFF. The chain employs TRBV5-5 and TRBJ2-1; 9 bases are a match to TRBD2. The length of the CDR3 is 14 residues. The V segment lost 6 bases and the J segment 3 bases; nucleotides outside the gene matches: 4. The germline V gene encodes CDR1 SGHKS and CDR2 YYEKEE (reference sequence). Using reference TRBV5-5 and TRBJ2-1 for the parts outside the CDR3, the full variable domain is DAGVTQSPTHLIKTRGQQVTLRCSPISGHKSVSWYQQVLGQGPQFIFQYYEKEERGRGNFPDRFSARQFPNYSSELNVNALLLGDSALYLCASTAGGVYNEQFFGPGTRLTVL.

The chain links TRBV5-1 to TRBJ2-1, with TRBD2 matching over 10 bases. Per germline, CDR1 SGHRS and CDR2 YFSETQ. The CDR3 is made up of 15 amino acids. J gave up 5 bases and V 0 bases, and 2 bases lay outside the gene matches. CDR3 bases: TGCGCCAGCAGCTTGGTAGCGGGGGGCAACAATGAGCAGTTCTTC. It translates to CASSLVAGGNNEQFF.

Sample share makes this clonotype medium-sized (0.01 to 0.1%). V gene TRBV11-3 combines with J gene TRBJ2-2; D perhaps matches TRBD2 (6 bases). Trimming took off 1 base at V and 5 bases at J, with 11 bases between the two ends. Germline CDR1 reads SGHNT; CDR2 reads YENEEA. The CDR3 extends over 15 amino acids. The CDR3 DNA is TGTGCCAGCAGCTTAGTGCGGGGTGGGACCGGGGAGCTGTTTTTT. Amino acid sequence: CASSLVRGGTGELFF.

This clonotype occurred many times. The rearrangement uses TRBV6-6 and TRBJ2-5, with 11 nucleotides matching TRBD2. The V gene's germline CDR1 is MNHNY and CDR2 SVGAGI (reference sequence). The CDR3 consists of 16 residues. Trimming removed 5 bases from V and 1 base from J; junction bases left unmatched: 6. The CDR3 reads CASSHSGTSGQETQYF. The CDR3 bases are TGTGCCAGCAGTCACAGCGGGACTAGCGGCCAAGAGACCCAGTACTTC.

This clonotype has just a few counts. V and J are TRBV12-3 or TRBV12-4 and TRBJ2-5; 8 nucleotides agree with TRBD1. The CDR3 runs 17 residues. V shed 5 bases and J 0 bases; nucleotides not matched to a gene: 11. CDR3 nucleotides: TGTGCCAGCAGTCCTCCAACCGGGACAGGCCACCAAGAGACCCAGTACTTC. Translated: CASSPPTGTGHQETQYF.

This clonotype was counted a few times. The chain joins TRBV10-1 to TRBJ1-1; TRBD1 matches at 10 bases. This CDR3 has 14 residues. The trim removed 2 bases at V and 7 bases at J, leaving 4 bases unmatched. Germline V lookup: CDR1 WNHNN, CDR2 SYGVQD (reference sequence). CDR3 sequence: CASSETWTGGEAFF. The CDR3 coding sequence is TGCGCCAGCAGTGAGACCTGGACAGGGGGTGAAGCTTTCTTT.

This clonotype was seen repeatedly, ten times or more. The chain recombines TRBV5-1 with TRBJ2-2, with a possible D match to TRBD1 (6 bases). CDR1 SGHRS and CDR2 YFSETQ come from the germline V gene. The CDR3 totals 14 residues. Trimming pared 3 bases from V and 4 bases from J, leaving 10 bases between. The CDR3 region is CASSSVQGTGELFF. For the CDR3, the DNA is TGCGCCAGCAGCTCCGTACAGGGCACCGGGGAGCTGTTTTTT.

There are many counts of this clonotype. This chain uses TRBV6-5 with TRBJ1-6; D remains ambiguous. Germline lookup yields CDR1 MNHEY and CDR2 SVGAGI. The ends were cut back, 0 bases at V and 10 bases at J, with 7 bases in the middle. The CDR3 runs to 13 residues. CDR3 nucleotide sequence: TGTGCCAGCAGTTACTCCCGCGGGTCACCCCTCCACTTT. Translating it yields CASSYSRGSPLHF.

In its sample, this clonotype is medium-sized (0.01 to 0.1%). This rearrangement joins TRBV11-3 to TRBJ2-7, with TRBD1 identical over 7 bases. The CDR3 is 16 amino acids. The V and J ends lost 1 base and 2 bases, in that order; junction bases with no gene match: 8. In germline, CDR1 is SGHNT, CDR2 YENEEA. The CDR3 nucleotides are TGTGCCAGCAGCTTAGTGGGTAAGGGACAGACCTACGAGCAGTACTTC. This codes for CASSLVGKGQTYEQYF.

Comments on this clonotype: Its ends do not fully match the called genes, so a read error is possible. The V gene is TRBV5-6, the J gene TRBJ2-7; no definite D call. The CDR3 is 11 amino acids. Germline assignment: CDR1 SGHDT and CDR2 YYEEEE. CDR3: CASSFGYEQYF. CDR3 sequence (DNA): TGCGCCAGCAGCTTTGGTTACGAGCAGTACTTC.

The chain has TRBV7-9 and TRBJ1-1, with D possibly TRBD1 on 6 matching bases. Trimming cost V 4 bases and J 0 bases, with 12 bases left between them. Germline assignment: CDR1 SEHNR and CDR2 FQNEAQ (reference sequence). This CDR3 comprises 15 residues. The CDR3 here is CASSSQGGMNTEAFF. The CDR3 region has the DNA TGTGCCAGCAGCTCCCAAGGGGGAATGAACACTGAAGCTTTCTTT.

On this clonotype itself: This could be a read error, since a much larger clone is one nucleotide away. V gene TRBV18 combines with J gene TRBJ2-2; TRBD1 or TRBD2 may be the D gene (6 bases each). Trimming cost V 5 bases and J 4 bases, with 14 bases left between them. CDR3 length: 15 residues. Per germline, CDR1 KGHSH and CDR2 LQKENI. CDR3 loop: CASSVAGGFTGELFF. In DNA form, the CDR3 reads TGTGCCAGCTCAGTGGCCGGGGGCTTCACCGGGGAGCTGTTTTTT.